The 2 T cell receptor beta chains below all came from one sample that was sequenced in a study of beta chain features in type 1 diabetes (dated by TCRdb to the late 2010s). The research as a whole found: A moderate but significant shortening of TCRB CDR3 length was observed in type 1 diabetes patients in all four CD4+ subsets.

Receptor amplification or capture employed the immunoSEQ multiplex PCR assay. The entire amount of isolated RNA was reverse transcribed using the High Capacity cDNA Reverse Transcription Kit, so the sequenced TCRB transcripts were expressed ones. TCRdb took this table from immuneACCESS and kept in-frame rearrangements with V and J called. Such tables lack part of the clones; where checked against another copy, unresolved V genes explain under half of the gap, and the rest is unexplained. The sample table holds approximately 50,000 clones, of which under 45% were seen once. The ten largest clones represent over 1.1% of the sample. Their cognate antigens are unknown. Material: Tregs from blood. Taken with the paper, the label for cell subset or site translates to: regulatory CD4+ T cells. The receptors here all came from a man aged 30 to 45 with type 1 diabetes.

The table lists this clone with a few counts. The chain combines TRBV7-3 with TRBJ2-7; the match to TRBD1 covers 9 bases. The CDR3 loop spans 12 amino acids. CDR1 is SGHTA and CDR2 is FQGTGA in the germline V gene. V was pared by 3 bases and J by 7 bases, with 1 base of the junction left unmatched. CDR3: CASSLTGGEQYF. The CDR3 nucleotides read TGTGCCAGCAGCTTGACAGGGGGGGAGCAGTACTTC.

Here the CDR3 DNA reads TGCAGCGTGTCAGGGTTTAGTGAGCAGTTCTTC. It codes for CSVSGFSEQFF. J is TRBJ2-1 and V is TRBV29-1; D perhaps matches TRBD1 (5 bases). CDR1 SQVTM and CDR2 ANQGSEA come from the germline V gene. This CDR3 comprises 11 residues. The V end lost 6 bases, the J end lost 9 bases, and 12 bases lay between the germline ends.